Listed below are T cell receptor beta chains from one sample, sequenced in a study of T-cell reconstitution after alpha-beta-depleted transplantation in children. Each CDR3 protein gets one entry after TCRdb re-called the PCR reads with MiXCR. The repertoire includes 490,000 or so distinct CDR3 sequences, around an eighth of them detected once, and 4.5% to 6% sits in the top ten. The specimen was PBMCs from the stem cell graft donor, collected from the stem cell graft. Receptor source: a human donor who donated a stem cell graft to a child with combined immunodeficiency. The CDR3 runs from the conserved cysteine through the conserved F or W. The D gene is left open where the match is weak. Not all rows give a size; the values are once, few, many and, for expanded clones, a class.

j_call d_call v_call clone_size cdr3_aa cdr3_nt
TRBJ2-1 . TRBV30 few CAWSRGIYNEQFF TGTGCCTGGAGCCGGGGCATATATAATGAGCAGTTCTTC
TRBJ2-7 . TRBV29-1 many CSVAGTDSGQYF TGCAGCGTCGCCGGGACTGATTCTGGGCAGTACTTC
TRBJ1-5 . TRBV12-3/TRBV12-4 . CASSTDPAWNSPQHF TGTGCCAGCAGCACCGACCCTGCCTGGAACTCGCCCCAGCATTTT
TRBJ2-1 TRBD2 TRBV2 . CASRLAGYNEQFF TGTGCCAGCAGACTAGCGGGTTACAATGAGCAGTTCTTC
TRBJ2-5 . TRBV7-9 few CALSGAGETQYF TGTGCACTGTCAGGAGCCGGAGAGACCCAGTACTTC
TRBJ2-3 TRBD2 TRBV4-1 . CASSQVLLAGTDTQYF TGCGCCAGCAGCCAAGTATTACTAGCGGGGACAGATACGCAGTATTTT
TRBJ2-1 TRBD1 TRBV9 many CASSAGQGVYNEQFF TGTGCCAGCAGCGCGGGACAGGGGGTTTACAATGAGCAGTTCTTC
TRBJ1-4 TRBD1 TRBV29-1 once CSVVRDRGEKLFF TGCAGCGTCGTCCGGGACAGGGGTGAAAAACTGTTTTTT
TRBJ2-7 . TRBV4-3 . CALRGGSYEQYF TGCGCCTTACGGGGTGGCTCCTACGAGCAGTACTTC
TRBJ1-2 . TRBV11-2 few CASSSRVGYGYTF TGTGCCAGCAGCTCAAGGGTGGGCTATGGCTACACCTTC
TRBJ2-5 . TRBV7-9 many CASSLTVQETQYF TGTGCCAGCAGCTTGACAGTCCAAGAGACCCAGTACTTC
TRBJ2-3 . TRBV24-1 . CATGRSGGTDTQYF TGTGCCACCGGCCGTAGCGGAGGCACAGATACGCAGTATTTT
TRBJ2-1 TRBD2 TRBV7-6 many CASSLGSGRAAYNEQFF TGTGCCAGCAGCTTAGGGAGCGGGAGGGCCGCTTACAATGAGCAGTTCTTC
TRBJ2-1 TRBD2 TRBV5-5 few CASSLYLRGDNEQFF TGTGCCAGCAGCTTGTACTTGCGGGGGGACAATGAGCAGTTCTTC
TRBJ2-7 . TRBV6-1 few CASGRDRSYEQYF TGTGCCAGTGGACGGGACCGCTCCTACGAGCAGTACTTC
TRBJ2-1 TRBD1 TRBV7-9 many CASRSFPRGRYNEQFF TGTGCCAGCAGGTCGTTCCCCAGGGGGCGGTACAATGAGCAGTTCTTC
TRBJ2-1 TRBD1 TRBV12-3/TRBV12-4 many CASSRQGADNEQFF TGTGCCAGCAGTAGACAGGGGGCGGACAATGAGCAGTTCTTC
TRBJ2-2 . TRBV10-3 many CAITARALNTGELFF TGTGCCATCACGGCCCGGGCCCTAAACACCGGGGAGCTGTTTTTT
TRBJ2-1 . TRBV4-2 many CASSPTSQESYNEQFF TGTGCCAGCAGCCCTACTAGCCAGGAGTCCTACAATGAGCAGTTCTTC
TRBJ2-5 TRBD2 TRBV7-8 few CASSPGLVPLETQYF TGTGCCAGCAGCCCGGGACTAGTCCCATTGGAGACCCAGTACTTC
TRBJ2-7 . TRBV6-2/TRBV6-3 . CASSYSAGVGPYEQYF TGTGCCAGCAGTTACTCAGCAGGGGTCGGCCCCTACGAGCAGTACTTC
TRBJ1-2 TRBD1 TRBV7-2 few CASSLDLNRGRGGYTF TGTGCCAGCAGCTTAGACCTGAACAGGGGGCGAGGGGGCTACACCTTC
TRBJ2-1 TRBD1 TRBV14 few CASSLHPRTGFDEQFF TGTGCCAGCAGCCTTCACCCGCGGACAGGGTTCGATGAGCAGTTCTTC
TRBJ2-3 TRBD2 TRBV6-1 . CASRRLAGGDTQYF TGTGCCAGCAGACGACTAGCGGGAGGGGATACGCAGTATTTT
TRBJ2-4 . TRBV5-1 few CASSLSRENIQYF TGCGCCAGCAGCTTGTCGCGGGAAAACATTCAGTACTTC
TRBJ1-1 . TRBV7-9 . CASSLMTGNTEAFF TGTGCCAGCAGCTTAATGACAGGGAACACTGAAGCTTTCTTT
TRBJ2-7 . TRBV3-1 . CASSQVGYPRRYEQYF TGTGCCAGCAGCCAAGTCGGCTACCCCCGGAGATACGAGCAGTACTTC